This T cell receptor beta chain was obtained from a study of T cell changes during pregnancy in multiple sclerosis. The protocol was immunoSEQ multiplex PCR, while the TCRdb copy is restricted to in-frame clones and leaves out a portion. The sample lists about 120,000 clones; 93% were seen once. Per germline, CDR1 LNHNV and CDR2 YYDKDF (reference sequence). The trim removed 5 bases at V and 5 bases at J, leaving 7 bases unmatched. This CDR3 is 14 amino acids long. V is TRBV15 and J is TRBJ2-7; TRBD1 agrees at 9 bases. This receptor was identified in a female donor with multiple sclerosis, enrolled in a pregnancy study. The sequencing used peripheral blood, collected before pregnancy. The CDR3 bases are TGTGCCACCAGCGGGGGGGACAGGGACCACGAGCAGTACTTC. It translates to CATSGGDRDHEQYF.